The clone carrying this T cell receptor beta chain has more than one count but fewer than ten. Antigen unknown. Per the germline V gene, CDR1 is SGDLS and CDR2 is YYNGEE. The CDR3 has 15 amino acids. The V gene lost 0 bases and the J gene lost 2 bases, with 6 bases spanning the gap. These data come from a study of cytomegalovirus exposure and HLA in healthy donors. Points from the study as a whole: Some segments of the V type, notably TRBV6-2 and TRBV6-3, were excluded as indistinguishable.

The PCR employed 60 Vbeta primers together with 13 Jbeta primers. In the original workflow: Some 11 million of the 80 million or so unique TCR beta chains counted in a later analysis were shared. Data came from immunoSEQ multiplex PCR; TCRdb stores just in-frame clones and leaves some out. D and trimming come from the DNA, and the V and J calls and clone size come from that table. The repertoire has about 97,000 clones, about 80% of them found once; the top ten carry about 3.1%. This sequence joins TRBV9 and TRBJ2-6, with D possibly being TRBD2 (5 bases). Sequenced sample: PBMCs. This sequence was found in a male donor in good health and CMV-seropositive. The DNA of the CDR3 is TGTGCCAGCAGCGTAGTGAGGGCTGGGGCCAACGTCCTGACTTTC. Residues: CASSVVRAGANVLTF.